One and the same sample provided the 10 T cell receptor beta chains below, sequenced in a study of PD-1 blockade in mismatch repair-deficient tumors. Profiled with immunoSEQ multiplex PCR; TCRdb holds only in-frame clones, not every one. The sample lists roughly 53,000 clones; approximately 78% were seen once. The starting material was peripheral blood, obtained 4 weeks after starting pembrolizumab. These receptors were collected from an adult with mismatch repair-deficient cancer.

V and J are TRBV15 and TRBJ2-1, with 8 bases identical to TRBD1. The CDR3 is 19 amino acids. The V gene's germline CDR1 is LNHNV and CDR2 YYDKDF (reference sequence). V was clipped by 0 bases and J by 7 bases; unmatched bases: 17. The CDR3 reads CATSRDMLGLGRGRNEQFF. DNA for the CDR3: TGTGCCACCAGCAGAGATATGTTGGGTTTGGGCAGGGGGCGGAATGAGCAGTTCTTC.

The V gene is TRBV29-1, the J gene TRBJ2-7; 12 nucleotides line up with TRBD1. CDR3 size: 12 residues. The J segment lost 7 bases and the V segment lost 7 bases, leaving 5 bases of the junction unmatched. Per germline, CDR1 SQVTM and CDR2 ANQGSEA. The CDR3 DNA is TGCAGCGCGGGACAGGGGGCGGGAGAGCAGTACTTC. Its protein is CSAGQGAGEQYF.

This chain uses TRBV12-5 with TRBJ2-7; D unresolved. CDR1 LGHNT and CDR2 FRNRAP come from the germline V gene. V dropped 4 bases and J dropped 3 bases, with 10 bases sitting between them. The CDR3 is made up of 13 amino acids. CDR3: CASGSGHDYEQYF. The CDR3 DNA follows: TGTGCTAGTGGTTCGGGCCACGACTACGAGCAGTACTTC.

The rearrangement uses TRBV7-6 and TRBJ2-2; 13 bases agree with TRBD2. With 6 bases clipped from V and 5 bases from J, the junction kept 6 bases outside the gene matches. The CDR3 has 16 residues. CDR1 is SGHVS and CDR2 is FNYEAQ in the germline V gene. The CDR3 spells CASSGGLAGVTGELFF. The CDR3 nucleotides are TGTGCCAGCAGTGGCGGACTAGCGGGAGTGACCGGGGAGCTGTTTTTT.

This chain connects TRBV4-1 to TRBJ1-5; no clear D gene. The CDR3 sequence is 14 residues long. The germline V gene encodes CDR1 MGHRA and CDR2 YSYEKL. V was pared by 4 bases and J by 6 bases, with 13 bases between. The DNA of the CDR3 is TGCGCCAGCAGCCCCCGTGAGGGCGGTCAGCCCCAGCATTTT. Amino acids: CASSPREGGQPQHF.

V gene TRBV7-9 combines with J gene TRBJ2-2; D not certain. The germline V gene encodes CDR1 SEHNR and CDR2 FQNEAQ (reference sequence). CDR3 length equals 16 residues. V shed 2 bases and J shed 4 bases, with 14 bases lying between them. The CDR3 DNA follows: TGTGCCAGCAGCTTAAGGGTCGGCAGTTCCACCGGGGAGCTGTTTTTT. Translation: CASSLRVGSSTGELFF.

V is TRBV2 and J is TRBJ2-2; D is possibly TRBD2 (7 bases). V lost 6 bases and J 6 bases, leaving 14 bases between the germline ends. The length of the CDR3 is 14 residues. Germline values: CDR1 SNHLY, CDR2 FYNNEI. The CDR3 DNA reads as TGTGCCAGCAGGGGGGGCCTAGCGGCCGGGGAGCTGTTTTTT. Residues: CASRGGLAAGELFF.

The chain links TRBV27 to TRBJ2-1; D remains unclear. The CDR3 sequence is 14 residues long. Germline V gene lookup returns CDR1 MNHEY and CDR2 SMNVEV (reference sequence). V lost 4 bases and J 4 bases, leaving 11 bases between the germline ends. The CDR3 is CASSSVAGYNEQFF. Written as DNA, the CDR3 is TGTGCCAGCAGTTCAGTGGCTGGGTACAATGAGCAGTTCTTC.

The V and J genes are TRBV7-6 and TRBJ1-2; D is possibly TRBD1 (5 bases). The V end lost 2 bases, the J end lost 8 bases, and 18 bases lay between the germline ends. The CDR3 extends over 15 amino acids. Germline V CDR1 and CDR2: SGHVS, FNYEAQ. Here the CDR3 DNA reads TGTGCCAGCAGCTTACGGCCCGGGGGGGAGCTGGGCTACACCTTC. Protein product: CASSLRPGGELGYTF.

J is TRBJ2-2 and V is TRBV28; 8 nucleotides agree with TRBD2. Germline V gene data show CDR1 as MDHEN and CDR2 as SYDVKM. J was trimmed by 3 bases and V by 6 bases; bases with no gene match: 9. The CDR3 is made up of 16 amino acids. CDR3 bases: TGTGCCAGCAGGGTTGCGTTGCGGGAGGACACCGGGGAGCTGTTTTTT. Protein: CASRVALREDTGELFF.